The 17 T cell receptor beta chains below were found in one sample sequenced in a study of cytomegalovirus exposure and HLA in healthy donors. The PCR contained 60 Vbeta and 13 Jbeta primers. The method was immunoSEQ multiplex PCR; TCRdb's version includes in-frame clones alone and lacks a portion of them. Of roughly 200,000 clones detected, around 78% appear once; the ten largest clones hold 11% to 15%. Sequencing was carried out using PBMCs. These receptors all stem from a woman aged 25 to 39 in good health and CMV-seropositive.

Turning to this clone: Sequence at one end of the junction differs from germline and may be a read error. V is TRBV7-9 and J is TRBJ2-1; 10 bases map to TRBD1. Germline CDR1 SEHNR, CDR2 FQNEAQ (reference sequence). The CDR3 spans 16 residues. Written as DNA, the CDR3 is TGTTCCAGCAGCCCATCCACGGGACAGGGGTGGAATGAGCAGTTCTTC. Translating gives CSSSPSTGQGWNEQFF.

The CDR3 reads CASRRPTGGVGETQYF. Written as DNA, the CDR3 is TGTGCCAGCAGACGGCCCACAGGGGGCGTAGGGGAGACCCAGTACTTC. The rearrangement joins TRBV28 to TRBJ2-5, with TRBD1 matching 9 bases. The CDR3 runs to 16 residues. Germline CDR1 reads MDHEN; CDR2 reads SYDVKM. Trimming took 6 bases from V and 5 from J; bases not matched to a gene: 13. Filled out from reference TRBV28 and TRBJ2-5, the complete variable domain reads DVKVTQSSRYLVKRTGEKVFLECVQDMDHENMFWYRQDPGLGLRLIYFSYDVKMKEKGDIPEGYSVSREKKERFSLILESASTNQTSMYLCASRRPTGGVGETQYFGPGTRLLVL.

The chain has TRBV4-1 and TRBJ2-7; D may be TRBD2 (6 bases). The CDR3 length is 16 residues. Looked up from germline, CDR1 is MGHRA and CDR2 is YSYEKL. V lost 0 bases and J 5 bases, leaving 17 bases between the germline ends. The CDR3 sequence is CASSQDPTGVRNEQYF. The CDR3 region has the DNA TGCGCCAGCAGCCAAGATCCCACGGGAGTCAGGAACGAGCAGTACTTC.

This clone was recorded only once. The chain carries TRBV30 and TRBJ2-5, with D perhaps matching TRBD2 (6 bases). The DNA end is more similar to TRBJ2-7, so the J call may be wrong. The germline CDR1 and CDR2 sequences are GTSNPN and SVGIG (reference sequence). The CDR3 length is 14 residues. Here the CDR3 reads CAWSGGFGALEQYF. CDR3 nucleotide sequence: TGTGCCTGGTCCGGAGGGTTTGGGGCGCTCGAGCAGTACTTC.

The CDR3 reads CASSRGEETQYF. CDR3 bases: TGTGCCAGCAGCCGTGGGGAGGAGACCCAGTACTTC. V usage is TRBV7-8 and J usage is TRBJ2-5, with D possibly being TRBD2 (5 bases). CDR1 is SGHVS and CDR2 is FQNEAQ in the germline V gene. The germline V and J ends were trimmed by 5 bases and 5 bases, with 9 bases remaining between them. This CDR3 region has 12 residues.

This clone is a singleton in its sample. The chain uses TRBV30 and TRBJ1-6; D remains ambiguous. The CDR3 covers 16 residues. Trimming took 3 bases from V and 10 from J, leaving 22 bases between them. CDR1 is GTSNPN, CDR2 SVGIG, per germline (reference sequence). DNA for the CDR3: TGTGCCTGGAGGGATCCGCTCCGGGTAAGAGGGTCACCCCTCCACTTT. Its translation is CAWRDPLRVRGSPLHF.

The chain links TRBV28 to TRBJ1-1; a weak D match, TRBD1 (6 bases). The V end lost 8 bases, the J end lost 0 bases, and 22 bases lay between the germline ends. Germline loops: CDR1 MDHEN, CDR2 SYDVKM. This CDR3 is 17 amino acids long. CDR3 coding DNA: TGTGCCAGCGGACCTGGGGAGGGGGGTTTCATGAACACTGAAGCTTTCTTT. This translates into CASGPGEGGFMNTEAFF.

The V and J genes are TRBV28 and TRBJ1-3; no definite D call. Germline V gene data show CDR1 as MDHEN and CDR2 as SYDVKM. Trimming removed 3 bases at V and 0 bases at J, with 12 bases between. The CDR3 runs 16 residues. The CDR3, as DNA: TGTGCCAGCAGTTTGGCAAATCCTAGCTCTGGAAACACCATATATTTT. It translates to CASSLANPSSGNTIYF.

The rearrangement joins TRBV2 to TRBJ1-1, with TRBD1 as a possible D gene (6 bases). Germline V gives CDR1 SNHLY, CDR2 FYNNEI. The CDR3 sequence is 14 residues long. V was clipped by 6 bases and J by 4 bases, with 15 bases between them. The DNA of the CDR3 is TGTGCCAGCAGCGCAATCAGGGGATCCACTGAAGCTTTCTTT. It translates to CASSAIRGSTEAFF. Based on the CDR3 plus reference TRBV2 and TRBJ1-1, the full variable domain is EPEVTQTPSHQVTQMGQEVILRCVPISNHLYFYWYRQILGQKVEFLVSFYNNEISEKSEIFDDQFSVERPDGSNFTLKIRSTKLEDSAMYFCASSAIRGSTEAFFGQGTRLTVV.

The V gene is TRBV7-2, the J gene TRBJ2-7, with TRBD1 as a possible D gene (6 bases). V lost 1 base, J lost 3 bases, and 10 bases lay in between. Germline CDR1 and CDR2: SGHTA and FQGNSA. This CDR3 has 14 amino acids. The CDR3 is CASSLGLGGYEQYF. DNA of the CDR3: TGTGCCAGCAGCTTAGGGCTAGGGGGCTACGAGCAGTACTTC.

The chain carries TRBV5-1 and TRBJ2-2; no definite D call. Trimming shortened V by 0 bases and J by 6 bases, and 9 bases separated the two germline ends. This CDR3 has 14 amino acids. Per the germline V gene, CDR1 is SGHRS and CDR2 is YFSETQ. The chain's CDR3 is CASSLELAAGELFF. CDR3 bases: TGCGCCAGCAGCTTGGAGTTGGCGGCCGGGGAGCTGTTTTTT. The full variable domain, rest sourced from reference TRBV5-1 and TRBJ2-2, is KAGVTQTPRYLIKTRGQQVTLSCSPISGHRSVSWYQQTPGQGLQFLFEYFSETQRNKGNFPGRFSGRQFSNSRSEMNVSTLELGDSALYLCASSLELAAGELFFGEGSRLTVL.

The chain carries TRBV30 and TRBJ2-5, with D possibly matching TRBD2 (7 bases). V gave up 0 bases and J gave up 5 bases, with 10 bases separating them. The CDR3 length is 13 residues. Germline V gene sequence: CDR1 GTSNPN, CDR2 SVGIG (reference sequence). The chain's CDR3 is CAWSVSGGETQYF. The CDR3, as DNA: TGTGCCTGGAGTGTGTCGGGGGGCGAGACCCAGTACTTC.

The CDR3 sequence is CASRESSGNTIYF. CDR3 DNA: TGCGCCAGCAGGGAGAGCTCTGGAAACACCATATATTTT. The rearrangement links TRBV5-1 to TRBJ1-3; D remains unclear. Trimming took 5 bases from V and 0 from J, leaving 6 bases between them. This CDR3 has 13 amino acids. The germline V gene encodes CDR1 SGHRS and CDR2 YFSETQ.

The V gene is TRBV6-5, the J gene TRBJ1-3; D might be TRBD1 (6 bases). Germline V gives CDR1 MNHEY, CDR2 SVGAGI. Trimming stripped 6 bases from V and 4 bases from J, with 13 bases between. The CDR3 is 14 amino acids. Here the CDR3 DNA reads TGTGCCAGCAGGTCATCAGGGGAAGGAAACACCATATATTTT. The encoded protein is CASRSSGEGNTIYF.

This clone showed up just a few times. This rearrangement joins TRBV5-4 to TRBJ2-3; D possibly corresponds to TRBD2 (5 bases). Trimming took off 4 bases at V and 3 bases at J, with 12 bases between the two ends. Per the germline V gene, CDR1 is SGHNT and CDR2 is YYREEE (reference sequence). This CDR3 region has 14 residues. CDR3 protein: CASSPGEGTDTQYF. In nucleotides, the CDR3 is TGTGCCAGCAGCCCCGGGGAAGGGACAGATACGCAGTATTTT.

This clone was recorded once. The chain employs TRBV9 and TRBJ2-7, with TRBD1 identical over 9 bases. The germline gives CDR1 SGDLS, CDR2 YYNGEE. This CDR3 has 13 residues. V lost 1 base to trimming and J lost 6 bases; unmatched junction nucleotides: 2. CDR3 DNA: TGTGCCAGCAGCGTATCGGGACAGGGCGAGCAGTACTTC. Amino acid sequence: CASSVSGQGEQYF.

The sample holds a few counts of this clone. V gene TRBV7-9 combines with J gene TRBJ1-1, with D perhaps TRBD1 (6 bases). CDR3 length: 14 amino acids. The germline V and J ends were trimmed by 3 bases and 3 bases, with 11 bases remaining between them. Germline lookup yields CDR1 SEHNR and CDR2 FQNEAQ (reference sequence). Written as DNA, the CDR3 is TGTGCCAGCAGCTTTACAGGGAAGGACACTGAAGCTTTCTTT. This encodes CASSFTGKDTEAFF. The full variable domain, completed using reference TRBV7-9 and TRBJ1-1, is DTGVSQNPRHKITKRGQNVTFRCDPISEHNRLYWYRQTLGQGPEFLTYFQNEAQLEKSRLLSDRFSAERPKGSFSTLEIQRTEQGDSAMYLCASSFTGKDTEAFFGQGTRLTVV.